This T cell receptor beta chain was identified during a study of CD8+ T cells in alopecia areata. The wider study: Treated individuals took tofacitinib by mouth, 5 to 10 mg twice daily. Percentage of affected scalp area was the basis on which treated patients' severity was scored. Points from the study as a whole: As there was one nonresponder, how baseline CD8+ expansion relates to response remains uncertain. Researchers report lesional scalp, most notably alopecia totalis/universalis, outstripped normal scalp in clonality.

Reverse transcription of extracted RNA yielded cDNA, which provided the sequencing template. Assay used: immunoSEQ multiplex PCR; TCRdb lists only in-frame clones, some missing. The sample contains 200,000 to 250,000 clones, around 66% of which appear only once. Treatment meaning: oral pan-JAK inhibitor, 5-10 mg twice daily. With regard to this clone: What it binds is not known.

Germline-derived CDR1 and CDR2 are SGHVS and FQNEAQ. This CDR3 is 13 amino acids long. Trimming removed 1 base at V and 14 bases at J, with 15 bases between. This TCR derives from a human donor with alopecia areata. Material: CD4+ T cells sorted from blood, obtained at week 44, from a patient treated with tofacitinib. The chain couples TRBV7-8 to TRBJ2-1, with D perhaps TRBD1 or TRBD2 (5 bases each). The chain's CDR3 is CASSLGGVGGEFF. CDR3 nucleotides: TGTGCCAGCAGCTTAGGAGGAGTTGGGGGAGAGTTCTTC.